A single sample gave rise to the 18 T cell receptor beta chains below, sequenced in a study of vaccination and CD4 T cells after COVID-19. The Oncomine TCR Beta short-read assay was what sequenced the DNA obtained from cultured CD4+ T cells. Investigators isolated genomic DNA from cultured CD4+ T cells. TCRdb fed the PCR reads into MiXCR, producing one record per CDR3 protein. The table lists 9,500 to 14,000 distinct CDR3 sequences, about 40% of them singletons, with 20% to 25% in the top ten. These TCRs' antigens remain unknown. Treatment in this sample: roughly 11-day PBMC culture with coronavirus spike peptide pools or control peptides (ViraFEST assay). CD4+ T cells of the unexposed donor were collected before the COVID-19 pandemic (2011-2018). The specimen was CD4+ T cells from blood, cultured in vitro. These receptors originate from a human donor in good health.

On this clonotype: A read error may account for a junction end that differs from germline. This rearrangement joins TRBV7-2 to TRBJ2-1, with D possibly matching TRBD2 (6 bases). CDR1 is SGHTA, CDR2 FQGNSA, per germline. This CDR3 has 14 residues. The CDR3 sequence is CASRLGRLSFEQFF. The CDR3 bases are TGTGCCAGCAGGTTAGGGAGGCTGAGCTTTGAGCAGTTCTTC.

V usage is TRBV5-6 and J usage is TRBJ1-5; tentative D call: TRBD1 (5 bases). CDR3 length equals 13 residues. V was trimmed by 3 bases and J by 7 bases, leaving 11 bases between them. Germline V gene lookup returns CDR1 SGHDT and CDR2 YYEEEE. CDR3 sequence reads: CASSSRGGQPQHF. The CDR3 bases are TGTGCCAGCAGCTCCCGGGGGGGACAGCCCCAGCATTTT.

This chain uses TRBV19 with TRBJ2-3, with D unresolved. This CDR3 is built from 14 residues. V was pared by 3 bases and J by 0 bases, with 7 bases between. The germline V gene has CDR1 LNHDA and CDR2 SQIVND (reference sequence). CDR3 sequence: CASSILGSTDTQYF. The CDR3 DNA follows: TGTGCCAGTAGTATCTTAGGAAGCACAGATACGCAGTATTTT.

The gene calls are TRBV6-4 and TRBJ1-5; D gene uncertain. Trimming stripped 4 bases from V and 7 bases from J, with 11 bases between. The CDR3 sequence is 13 residues long. Per germline, CDR1 MRHNA and CDR2 SNTAGT. CDR3 coding DNA: TGTGCCAGCAGTGTGGAGGTGGACCAGCCCCAGCATTTT. Translation: CASSVEVDQPQHF.

This clonotype was found once. This chain connects TRBV25-1 to TRBJ2-4; D unclear. This CDR3 comprises 16 residues. Per germline, CDR1 MGHDK and CDR2 SYGVNS. V was trimmed by 6 bases and J by 4 bases, leaving 19 bases between them. The CDR3 is CASSSTTAHNKNIQYF. The CDR3 coding sequence is TGTGCCAGCAGCTCTACGACGGCACACAATAAAAACATTCAGTACTTC.

The chain recombines TRBV7-9 with TRBJ2-7; D gene unclear. Trimming removed 4 bases from V and 1 base from J, with 8 bases in between. The germline V gene has CDR1 SEHNR and CDR2 FQNEAQ (reference sequence). The CDR3 covers 13 residues. The CDR3 loop is CASSWAASYEQYF. The CDR3 DNA reads as TGTGCCAGCAGCTGGGCAGCTTCCTACGAGCAGTACTTC. Combining the CDR3 with reference TRBV7-9 and TRBJ2-7 gives the whole variable domain DTGVSQNPRHKITKRGQNVTFRCDPISEHNRLYWYRQTLGQGPEFLTYFQNEAQLEKSRLLSDRFSAERPKGSFSTLEIQRTEQGDSAMYLCASSWAASYEQYFGPGTRLTVT.

To note about this clonotype: At one boundary the junction diverges from the germline segment, which might be a read error. The V call is TRBV20-1, the J call TRBJ2-4; a weak D match, TRBD2 (6 bases). The CDR3 length is 11 residues. Germline V gene data show CDR1 as DFQATT and CDR2 as SNEGSKA (reference sequence). In DNA, the CDR3 is TGCAGTGCCCGCTCTCTAGCGCAATCACACTTC. This gives the protein CSARSLAQSHF.

The V call is TRBV7-3, the J call TRBJ2-7, with no clear D. Germline V gene sequence: CDR1 SGHTA, CDR2 FQGTGA. Trimming removed 2 bases from V and 0 bases from J, with 8 bases in between. CDR3 length equals 14 residues. CDR3 in DNA: TGTGCCAGCAGCTTAGGAGCGTTCTCCTACGAGCAGTACTTC. Amino acid sequence: CASSLGAFSYEQYF.

This chain links TRBV28 with TRBJ1-6, with 8 bases fitting TRBD1. The CDR3 consists of 14 residues. V gave up 6 bases and J gave up 10 bases; unmatched junction bases: 8. Germline V gene lookup returns CDR1 MDHEN and CDR2 SYDVKM. CDR3 loop: CASSPGGAVSPLHF. CDR3 nucleotide sequence: TGTGCCAGCAGCCCAGGGGGCGCGGTATCACCCCTCCACTTT.

This clonotype was counted a few times. V and J are TRBV24-1 and TRBJ2-2, with TRBD1 matching 7 bases. This CDR3 comprises 15 residues. With 0 bases clipped from V and 3 bases from J, the junction kept 0 bases outside the gene matches. The germline V gene has CDR1 KGHDR and CDR2 SFDVKD. CDR3 protein: CATSDLDRDTGELFF. Here the CDR3 DNA reads TGTGCCACCAGTGATTTGGACAGGGACACCGGGGAGCTGTTTTTT.

This clonotype was seen a few times. The chain links TRBV19 to TRBJ1-5, with D maybe TRBD1 (5 bases). V shed 7 bases and J shed 2 bases, with 12 bases lying between them. Germline assignment: CDR1 LNHDA and CDR2 SQIVND (reference sequence). This CDR3 comprises 14 residues. The DNA for the CDR3 is TGTGCCAGTAAAGGTTTGGGGGGCAATCAGCCCCAGCATTTT. This sequence encodes CASKGLGGNQPQHF. Filled out from reference TRBV19 and TRBJ1-5, the complete variable domain reads DGGITQSPKYLFRKEGQNVTLSCEQNLNHDAMYWYRQDPGQGLRLIYYSQIVNDFQKGDIAEGYSVSREKKESFPLTVTSAQKNPTAFYLCASKGLGGNQPQHFGDGTRLSIL.

This clonotype was counted a few times. The genes are TRBV20-1 and TRBJ2-4; 8 bases agree with TRBD2. Trimming at V came to 0 bases and at J to 6 bases, leaving 4 bases not matched to a gene. Germline V gene data show CDR1 as DFQATT and CDR2 as SNEGSKA (reference sequence). The CDR3 runs to 14 residues. The CDR3 sequence is CSAREQREPNIQYF. The CDR3 coding sequence is TGCAGTGCTAGAGAACAGCGGGAGCCAAACATTCAGTACTTC.

This clonotype turned up a few times. V and J are TRBV10-3 and TRBJ1-5; D perhaps matches TRBD1 (5 bases). Per the germline V gene, CDR1 is ENHRY and CDR2 is SYGVKD. The CDR3 runs 13 residues. Trimming shortened V by 11 bases and J by 0 bases, and 11 bases separated the two germline ends. In DNA form, the CDR3 reads TGTGCCGTCGGGACGGATAGCAATCAGCCCCAGCATTTT. Its protein is CAVGTDSNQPQHF.

About this clonotype: The junction and the germline gene differ at one end; a read error may be behind it. J is TRBJ1-5 and V is TRBV6-2 or TRBV6-3, with no clear D. CDR1 MNHEY and CDR2 SVGEGT come from the germline V gene. The CDR3 runs to 16 residues. The CDR3 DNA reads as TGTGCCGGCAGTTATTTAGGCAGACATAGCAATCAGCCCCAGCATTTT. Amino acids: CAGSYLGRHSNQPQHF.

This chain connects TRBV15 to TRBJ2-5, with D perhaps assigned TRBD1 or TRBD2 (6 bases each). V lost 5 bases and J 5 bases, leaving 9 bases between the germline ends. This CDR3 contains 12 residues. Germline assignment: CDR1 LNHNV and CDR2 YYDKDF (reference sequence). In DNA form, the CDR3 reads TGTGCCACCAGCCGGGGGCAGGAGACCCAGTACTTC. Protein sequence: CATSRGQETQYF.

The chain is built from TRBV7-3 and TRBJ2-1, with 10 nucleotides matching TRBD2. Germline V lookup: CDR1 SGHTA, CDR2 FQGTGA. V was pared by 4 bases and J by 4 bases, with 4 bases of the junction left unmatched. CDR3 length equals 15 residues. The CDR3 here is CASSSGLAAYNEQFF. DNA of the CDR3: TGTGCCAGCAGCTCTGGACTAGCGGCATACAATGAGCAGTTCTTC. The variable domain in full, completed from reference TRBV7-3 and TRBJ2-1, reads GAGVSQTPSNKVTEKGKYVELRCDPISGHTALYWYRQSLGQGPEFLIYFQGTGAADDSGLPNDRFFAVRPEGSVSTLKIQRTERGDSAVYLCASSSGLAAYNEQFFGPGTRLTVL.

This clonotype was observed a few times. The rearrangement links TRBV27 to TRBJ2-6; no firm D call. Between the trimmed V and J ends, which lost 6 bases and 0 bases, there was a span of 3 bases. The CDR3 has 13 amino acids. Germline-derived CDR1 and CDR2 are MNHEY and SMNVEV (reference sequence). CDR3 DNA sequence: TGTGCCAGCAGGGGCTCTGGGGCCAACGTCCTGACTTTC. Amino acid sequence: CASRGSGANVLTF.

The CDR3: CASSITPPGGTDTQYF. The CDR3 DNA reads as TGTGCCAGCAGCATTACACCTCCGGGGGGCACAGATACGCAGTATTTT. The genes are TRBV7-8 and TRBJ2-3, with a possible D match to TRBD2 (6 bases). Germline-derived CDR1 and CDR2 are SGHVS and FQNEAQ. The CDR3 has 16 amino acids. The germline V and J ends were trimmed by 5 bases and 1 base, with 16 bases remaining between them.